The 8 T cell receptor beta chains presented below share a single source sample, sequenced in a study of blood T cell repertoires in COVID-19. TCRdb keeps only in-frame clones here, not all; method: immunoSEQ multiplex PCR. The profile shows under 550,000 clones, 80% to 90% of them singletons. Sample: peripheral blood. The receptors here all came from a young man with COVID-19, enrolled during active disease.

The CDR3 nucleotides read TGCGCCAGCAGCTTGGGCGAGGGCTCCCAGTACTTC. The encoded protein is CASSLGEGSQYF. V and J are TRBV5-1 and TRBJ2-7; the D gene is possibly TRBD2 (5 bases). CDR1 is SGHRS and CDR2 is YFSETQ in the germline V gene. V lost 0 bases to trimming and J lost 10 bases, with 11 bases between them. The CDR3 spans 12 residues.

This chain links TRBV20-1 with TRBJ1-5; D might be TRBD1 (6 bases). The CDR3 is made up of 15 amino acids. Trimming left V 3 bases short and J 2 bases short, with 14 bases between. Germline V gives CDR1 DFQATT, CDR2 SNEGSKA (reference sequence). The CDR3 reads CSASEGGGGNQPQHF. As DNA, the CDR3 is TGCAGTGCTAGTGAGGGGGGTGGTGGCAATCAGCCCCAGCATTTT.

With respect to this clone: The sample carries other DNA sequences with the same CDR3. V usage is TRBV20-1 and J usage is TRBJ2-2; 10 bases are a match to TRBD2. V was pared by 3 bases and J by 4 bases, with 5 bases of the junction left unmatched. Per germline, CDR1 DFQATT and CDR2 SNEGSKA (reference sequence). This CDR3 has 15 amino acids. CDR3 bases: TGCAGTGCTAGTGCGAGCGGGGGGGCCACCGGGGAGCTGTTTTTT. Amino acid sequence: CSASASGGATGELFF.

This chain links TRBV18 with TRBJ2-5; D possibly corresponds to TRBD1 (6 bases). V lost 3 bases and J 1 base, leaving 21 bases between the germline ends. This CDR3 is built from 18 residues. CDR1 KGHSH and CDR2 LQKENI come from the germline V gene. This CDR3 is CASSPNRMTKTGQETQYF. In nucleotides, the CDR3 is TGTGCCAGCTCACCGAACCGCATGACAAAGACAGGCCAAGAGACCCAGTACTTC. Looking up the rest from reference TRBV18 and TRBJ2-5 gives the full variable domain: NAGVMQNPRHLVRRRGQEARLRCSPMKGHSHVYWYRQLPEEGLKFMVYLQKENIIDESGMPKERFSAEFPKEGPSILRIQQVVRGDSAAYFCASSPNRMTKTGQETQYFGPGTRLLVL.

The genes are TRBV18 and TRBJ2-7; 7 bases are a match to TRBD1. Germline V gene lookup returns CDR1 KGHSH and CDR2 LQKENI. The CDR3 has 13 residues. J lost 2 bases, V lost 4 bases, and 2 bases had no gene match. CDR3 sequence reads: CASSLDRAYEQYF. DNA for the CDR3: TGTGCCAGCTCACTCGACAGGGCCTACGAGCAGTACTTC. Filled out from reference TRBV18 and TRBJ2-7, the complete variable domain reads NAGVMQNPRHLVRRRGQEARLRCSPMKGHSHVYWYRQLPEEGLKFMVYLQKENIIDESGMPKERFSAEFPKEGPSILRIQQVVRGDSAAYFCASSLDRAYEQYFGPGTRLTVT.

The rearrangement links TRBV18 to TRBJ2-2, with 8 bases fitting TRBD1. J was trimmed by 5 bases and V by 6 bases; bases with no gene match: 8. Germline V lookup: CDR1 KGHSH, CDR2 LQKENI. The CDR3 length is 15 residues. The CDR3 DNA reads TGTGCCAGCTCGGCTGACAGGGGCGAGACCGGGGAGCTGTTTTTT. The encoded protein is CASSADRGETGELFF.

This chain links TRBV30 with TRBJ1-4; 9 bases line up with TRBD1. Germline lookup yields CDR1 GTSNPN and CDR2 SVGIG (reference sequence). V was clipped by 5 bases and J by 10 bases; unmatched bases: 14. The CDR3 extends over 15 amino acids. CDR3 DNA: TGTGCCTGGCAACAGGGGGCGCGGGCGGAAGGAAAACTGTTTTTT. It codes for CAWQQGARAEGKLFF.

About this clone itself: Other DNA sequences in the same sample also yield this CDR3. The chain joins TRBV7-2 to TRBJ2-7; 7 nucleotides align to TRBD2. The germline CDR1 and CDR2 sequences are SGHTA and FQGNSA. This CDR3 is 14 amino acids long. V shed 0 bases, J shed 3 bases, and the junction held 2 bases outside the gene matches. CDR3: CASSLAGGSYEQYF. CDR3 nucleotides: TGTGCCAGCAGCTTAGCGGGGGGGAGCTACGAGCAGTACTTC.